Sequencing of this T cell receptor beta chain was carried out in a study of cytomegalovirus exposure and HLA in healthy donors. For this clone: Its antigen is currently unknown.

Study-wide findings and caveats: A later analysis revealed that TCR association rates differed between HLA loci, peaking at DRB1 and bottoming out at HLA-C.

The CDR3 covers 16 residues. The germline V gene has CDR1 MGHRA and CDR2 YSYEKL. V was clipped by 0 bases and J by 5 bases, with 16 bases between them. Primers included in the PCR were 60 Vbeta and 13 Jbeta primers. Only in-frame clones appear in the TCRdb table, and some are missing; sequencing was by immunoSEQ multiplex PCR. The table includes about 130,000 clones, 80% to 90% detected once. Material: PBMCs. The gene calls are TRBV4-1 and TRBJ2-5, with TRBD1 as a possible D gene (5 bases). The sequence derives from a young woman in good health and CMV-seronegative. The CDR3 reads CASSQDHTGPRETQYF. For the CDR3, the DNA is TGCGCCAGCAGCCAAGATCATACAGGACCTAGGGAGACCCAGTACTTC.